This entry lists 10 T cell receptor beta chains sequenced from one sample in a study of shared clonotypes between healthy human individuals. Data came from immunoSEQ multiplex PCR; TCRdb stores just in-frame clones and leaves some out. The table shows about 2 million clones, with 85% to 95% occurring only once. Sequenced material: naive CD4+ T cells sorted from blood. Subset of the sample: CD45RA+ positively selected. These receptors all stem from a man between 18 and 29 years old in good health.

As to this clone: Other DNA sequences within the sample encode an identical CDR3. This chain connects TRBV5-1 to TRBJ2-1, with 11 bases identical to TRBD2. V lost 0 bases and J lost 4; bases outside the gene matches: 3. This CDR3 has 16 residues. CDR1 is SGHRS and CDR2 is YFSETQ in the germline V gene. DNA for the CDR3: TGCGCCAGCAGCTTGGCTGGGACTAGCGGATACAATGAGCAGTTCTTC. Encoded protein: CASSLAGTSGYNEQFF.

The chain's CDR3 is CASGSGNTGELFF. DNA for the CDR3: TGCGCCAGCGGTAGCGGGAACACCGGGGAGCTGTTTTTT. The chain uses TRBV5-1 and TRBJ2-2; TRBD2 might be the D (6 bases). CDR1 and CDR2 from the germline V gene are SGHRS and YFSETQ. Between the trimmed V and J ends, which lost 7 bases and 1 base, there was a span of 8 bases. This CDR3 contains 13 residues. Complete variable domain (other parts from reference TRBV5-1 and TRBJ2-2): KAGVTQTPRYLIKTRGQQVTLSCSPISGHRSVSWYQQTPGQGLQFLFEYFSETQRNKGNFPGRFSGRQFSNSRSEMNVSTLELGDSALYLCASGSGNTGELFFGEGSRLTVL.

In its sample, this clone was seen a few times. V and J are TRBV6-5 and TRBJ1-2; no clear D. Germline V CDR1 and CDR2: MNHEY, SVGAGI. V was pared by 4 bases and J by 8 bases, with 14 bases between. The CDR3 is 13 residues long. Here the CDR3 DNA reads TGTGCCAGCAGTTCCAGACCGTCGGACGGCTACACCTTC. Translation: CASSSRPSDGYTF.

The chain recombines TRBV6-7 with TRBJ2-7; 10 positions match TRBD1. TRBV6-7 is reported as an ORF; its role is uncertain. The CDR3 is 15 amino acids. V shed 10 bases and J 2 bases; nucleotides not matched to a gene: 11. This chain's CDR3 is CANIGGQGRTYEQYF. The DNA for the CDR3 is TGTGCCAACATCGGGGGACAGGGGAGGACCTACGAGCAGTACTTC.

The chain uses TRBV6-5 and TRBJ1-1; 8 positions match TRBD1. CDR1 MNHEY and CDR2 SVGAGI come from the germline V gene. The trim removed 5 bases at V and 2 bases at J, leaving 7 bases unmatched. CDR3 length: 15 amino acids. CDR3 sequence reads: CASSATGQANTEAFF. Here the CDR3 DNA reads TGTGCCAGCAGTGCTACGGGACAGGCTAACACTGAAGCTTTCTTT.

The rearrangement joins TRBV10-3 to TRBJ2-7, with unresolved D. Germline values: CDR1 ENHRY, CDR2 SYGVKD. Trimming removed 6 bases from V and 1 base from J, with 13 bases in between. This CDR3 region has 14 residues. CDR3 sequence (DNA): TGTGCCATCAGGGACCCTAGGGCTTCCTACGAGCAGTACTTC. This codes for CAIRDPRASYEQYF.

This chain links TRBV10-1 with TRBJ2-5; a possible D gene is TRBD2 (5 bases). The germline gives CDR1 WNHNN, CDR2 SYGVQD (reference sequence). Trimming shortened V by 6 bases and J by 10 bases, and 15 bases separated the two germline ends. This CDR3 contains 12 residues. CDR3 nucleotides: TGCGCCAGCAGGGCGGGTCACACGGACCAGTACTTC. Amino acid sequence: CASRAGHTDQYF.

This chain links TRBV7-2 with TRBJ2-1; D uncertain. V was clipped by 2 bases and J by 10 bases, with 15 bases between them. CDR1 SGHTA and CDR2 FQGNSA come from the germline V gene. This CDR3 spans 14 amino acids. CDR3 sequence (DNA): TGTGCCAGCAGCTTACCGCTTACCCCCGCGGAGCAGTTCTTC. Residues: CASSLPLTPAEQFF.

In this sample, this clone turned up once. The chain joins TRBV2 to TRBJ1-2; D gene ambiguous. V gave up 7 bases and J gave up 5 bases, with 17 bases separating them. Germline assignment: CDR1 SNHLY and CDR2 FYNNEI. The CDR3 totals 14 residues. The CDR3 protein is CASIPEEGRYGYTF. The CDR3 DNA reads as TGTGCCAGCATTCCCGAGGAGGGAAGGTATGGCTACACCTTC.

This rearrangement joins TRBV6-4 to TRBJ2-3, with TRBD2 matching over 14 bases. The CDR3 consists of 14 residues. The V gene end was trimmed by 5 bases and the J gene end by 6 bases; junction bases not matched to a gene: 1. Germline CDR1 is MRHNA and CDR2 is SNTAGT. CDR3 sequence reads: CASSRLAGGDTQYF. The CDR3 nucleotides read TGTGCCAGCAGTCGACTAGCGGGAGGGGATACGCAGTATTTT.